This entry features one TCR beta chain sequence. The antigen is not known. A junction end diverges from the germline sequence, so it may reflect a read error. The entry originates in a study of T-cell memory formation after mild COVID-19. The CDR3 length is 15 residues. The V gene's germline CDR1 is LGHDT and CDR2 YNNKEL (reference sequence). TCRdb passed the 5' RACE reads through MiXCR, listing each CDR3 protein once. The sample yields roughly 200,000 distinct CDR3 sequences, 9% to 10% seen once. Whole-study findings and limits: Later expanders leaned CD4+, whereas clones that contracted between day 15 and 85 were balanced CD4/CD8.

The sequence was collected from a man aged 18 to 29 who had mild COVID-19 (a few samples of this study predate the infection). Cell type and time point are not known. The chain uses TRBV3-1 and TRBJ2-5; 9 bases are shared with TRBD1. Sequencing was performed on PBMCs or a T cell subset sorted from them (not recorded which). The CDR3 loop reads CASRQEGQGQETQYF. CDR3 DNA: TGTGCCAGCAGGCAAGAGGGACAGGGCCAAGAGACCCAGTACTTC.